Given below is one T cell receptor beta chain in context. Its antigen is unknown. This record comes from a study of Ad26.COV2.S vaccination and SARS-CoV-2 variants. The germline V and J ends were trimmed by 5 bases and 8 bases, with 21 bases remaining between them. The CDR3 runs to 15 residues. Germline CDR1 SEHNR, CDR2 FQNEAQ (reference sequence). Profiled with immunoSEQ multiplex PCR; TCRdb holds only in-frame clones, not every one. The data contain more than 400,000 clones, roughly 90% of them seen just once; the ten biggest clones take up approximately 1.6%. Study-wide results and limits: Assessments of TCR breadth and depth may have underestimated the total T cell responses. Higher spike-specific TCR breadth was found in vaccine recipients than in placebo recipients.

Treatment specified: some 20 received Ad26.COV2.S at low or high dose, single or two shots; roughly five received placebo; per-sample allocation not given. On day 63 after the first injection, vaccine and placebo recipients gave samples. Immunization relied on an Ad26 vector, which expressed Wuhan-strain SARS-CoV-2 spike. This specimen was peripheral blood, taken in a trial of Ad26.COV2.S vaccine versus placebo. J is TRBJ1-2 and V is TRBV7-9, with D tentatively TRBD1 (6 bases). The TCR originated in a person aged 18 to 65 who received the Ad26.COV2.S COVID-19 vaccine or a placebo. The CDR3 sequence is CASSPTLQGVWGYTF. CDR3 bases: TGTGCCAGCAGCCCGACGCTACAGGGAGTGTGGGGCTACACCTTC.